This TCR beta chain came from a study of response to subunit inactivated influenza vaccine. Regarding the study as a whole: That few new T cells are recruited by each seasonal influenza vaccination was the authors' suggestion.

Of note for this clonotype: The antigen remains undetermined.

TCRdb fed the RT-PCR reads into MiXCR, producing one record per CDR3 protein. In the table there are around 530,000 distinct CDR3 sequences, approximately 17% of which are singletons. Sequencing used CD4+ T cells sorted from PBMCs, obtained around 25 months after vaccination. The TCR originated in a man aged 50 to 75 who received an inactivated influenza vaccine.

CDR3 amino acids: CASSTQGGMNTEAFF. For the CDR3, the DNA is TGTGCCAGCAGTACCCAGGGGGGCATGAACACTGAAGCTTTCTTT. V gene TRBV12-3 or TRBV12-4 combines with J gene TRBJ1-1; 7 bases are a match to TRBD1. The ends lost 5 bases at V and 0 bases at J; junction bases unmatched: 6. CDR3 length: 15 amino acids.